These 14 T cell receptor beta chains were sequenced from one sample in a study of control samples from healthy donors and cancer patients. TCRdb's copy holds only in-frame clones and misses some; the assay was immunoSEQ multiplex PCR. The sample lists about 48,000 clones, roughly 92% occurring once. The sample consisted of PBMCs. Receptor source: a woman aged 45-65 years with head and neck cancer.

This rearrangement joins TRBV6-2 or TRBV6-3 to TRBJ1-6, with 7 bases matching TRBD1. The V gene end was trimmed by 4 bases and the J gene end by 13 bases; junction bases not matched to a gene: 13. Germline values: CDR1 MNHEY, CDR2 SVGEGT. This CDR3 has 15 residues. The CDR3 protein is CASSCGTVGTCPLHF. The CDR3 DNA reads TGTGCCAGCAGTTGTGGGACAGTCGGGACTTGTCCCCTCCACTTT.

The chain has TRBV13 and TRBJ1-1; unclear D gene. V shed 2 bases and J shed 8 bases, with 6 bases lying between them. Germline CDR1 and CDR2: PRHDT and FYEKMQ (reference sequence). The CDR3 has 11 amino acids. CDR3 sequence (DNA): TGTGCCAGCAGCTTAAATTTCGAAGCTTTCTTT. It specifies CASSLNFEAFF. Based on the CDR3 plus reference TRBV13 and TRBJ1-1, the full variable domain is AAGVIQSPRHLIKEKRETATLKCYPIPRHDTVYWYQQGPGQDPQFLISFYEKMQSDKGSIPDRFSAQQFSDYHSELNMSSLELGDSALYFCASSLNFEAFFGQGTRLTVV.

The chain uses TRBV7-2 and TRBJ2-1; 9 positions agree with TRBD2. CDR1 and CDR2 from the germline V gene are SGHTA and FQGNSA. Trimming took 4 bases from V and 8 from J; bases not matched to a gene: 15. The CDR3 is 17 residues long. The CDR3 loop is CASSSPLAGGARDEQFF. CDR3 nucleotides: TGTGCCAGCAGCTCACCCTTGGCGGGGGGGGCCAGGGATGAGCAGTTCTTC.

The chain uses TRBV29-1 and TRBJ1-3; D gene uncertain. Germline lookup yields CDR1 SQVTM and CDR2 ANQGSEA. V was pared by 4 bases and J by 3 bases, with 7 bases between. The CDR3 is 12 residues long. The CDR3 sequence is CSVGTGGNTIYF. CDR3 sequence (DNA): TGCAGCGTTGGGACCGGTGGAAACACCATATATTTT.

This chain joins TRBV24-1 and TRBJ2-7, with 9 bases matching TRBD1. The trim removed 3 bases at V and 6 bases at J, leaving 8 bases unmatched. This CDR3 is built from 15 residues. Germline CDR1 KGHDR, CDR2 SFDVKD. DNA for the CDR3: TGTGCCACCAGTGATCCCCGGGACAGGGAGGGCGAGCAGTACTTC. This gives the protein CATSDPRDREGEQYF.

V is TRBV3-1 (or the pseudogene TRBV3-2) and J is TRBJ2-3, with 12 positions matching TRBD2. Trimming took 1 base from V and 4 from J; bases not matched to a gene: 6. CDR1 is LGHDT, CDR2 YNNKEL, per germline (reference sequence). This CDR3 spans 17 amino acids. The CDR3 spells CASSQGWTSGNADTQYF. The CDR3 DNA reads TGTGCCAGCAGCCAAGGCTGGACTAGCGGGAACGCAGATACGCAGTATTTT.

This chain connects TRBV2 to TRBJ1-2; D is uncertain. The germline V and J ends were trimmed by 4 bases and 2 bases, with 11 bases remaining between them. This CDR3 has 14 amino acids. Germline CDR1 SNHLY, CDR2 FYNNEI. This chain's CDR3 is CASSVRLTNYGYTF. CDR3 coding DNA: TGTGCCAGCAGTGTTAGACTCACAAACTATGGCTACACCTTC.

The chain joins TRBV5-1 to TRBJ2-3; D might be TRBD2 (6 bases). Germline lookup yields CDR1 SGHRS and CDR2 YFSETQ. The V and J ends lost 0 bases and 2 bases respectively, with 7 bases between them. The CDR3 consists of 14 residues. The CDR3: CASSLEGLTDTQYF. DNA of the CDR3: TGCGCCAGCAGCTTGGAGGGACTCACAGATACGCAGTATTTT.

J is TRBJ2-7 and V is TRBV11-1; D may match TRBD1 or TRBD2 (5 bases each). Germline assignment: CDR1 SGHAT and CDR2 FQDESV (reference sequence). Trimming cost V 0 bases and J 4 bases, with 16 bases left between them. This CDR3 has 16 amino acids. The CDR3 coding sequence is TGTGCCAGCAGCTTAGCCTCCGGTGGGGGTCGGTACGAGCAGTACTTC. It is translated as CASSLASGGGRYEQYF.

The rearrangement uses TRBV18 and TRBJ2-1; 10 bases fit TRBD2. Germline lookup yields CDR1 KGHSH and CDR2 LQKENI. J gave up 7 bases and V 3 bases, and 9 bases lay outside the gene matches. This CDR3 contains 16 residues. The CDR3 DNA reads TGTGCCAGCTCACCGAGACAGCGGGAGGGTGGGAATGAGCAGTTCTTC. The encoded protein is CASSPRQREGGNEQFF.

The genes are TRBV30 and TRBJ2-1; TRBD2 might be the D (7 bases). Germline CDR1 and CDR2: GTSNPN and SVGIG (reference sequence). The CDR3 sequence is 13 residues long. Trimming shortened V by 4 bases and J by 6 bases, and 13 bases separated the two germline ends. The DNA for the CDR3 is TGTGCCTGGATTGGGGGGGCGGGCAATGAGCAGTTCTTC. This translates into CAWIGGAGNEQFF. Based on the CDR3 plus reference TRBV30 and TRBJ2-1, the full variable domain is SQTIHQWPATLVQPVGSPLSLECTVEGTSNPNLYWYRQAAGRGLQLLFYSVGIGQISSEVPQNLSASRPQDRQFILSSKKLLLSDSGFYLCAWIGGAGNEQFFGPGTRLTVL.

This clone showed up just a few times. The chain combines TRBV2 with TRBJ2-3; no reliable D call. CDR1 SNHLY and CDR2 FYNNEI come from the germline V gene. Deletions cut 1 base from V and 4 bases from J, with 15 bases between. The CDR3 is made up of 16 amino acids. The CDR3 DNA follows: TGTGCCAGCAGTGAAGGTTCGTCTAGTCGGGCAGATACGCAGTATTTT. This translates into CASSEGSSSRADTQYF.

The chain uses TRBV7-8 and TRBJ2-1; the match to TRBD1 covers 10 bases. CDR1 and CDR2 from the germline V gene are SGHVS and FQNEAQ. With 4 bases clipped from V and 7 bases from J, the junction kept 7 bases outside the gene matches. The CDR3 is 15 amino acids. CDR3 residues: CASSSDRGRYNEQFF. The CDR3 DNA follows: TGTGCCAGCAGCTCCGACAGGGGGCGGTATAATGAGCAGTTCTTC.

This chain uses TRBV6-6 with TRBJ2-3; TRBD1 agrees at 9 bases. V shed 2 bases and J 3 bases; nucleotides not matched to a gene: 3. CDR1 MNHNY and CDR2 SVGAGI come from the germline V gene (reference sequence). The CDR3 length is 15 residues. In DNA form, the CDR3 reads TGTGCCAGCAGTTACGGGACAGGGAGAACAGATACGCAGTATTTT. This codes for CASSYGTGRTDTQYF.